This is a list of T cell receptor beta chains from one sample in a study of T-cell reconstitution after alpha-beta-depleted transplantation in children. TCRdb independently ran MiXCR on the PCR reads; one entry per CDR3 protein. Found here are some 200,000 distinct CDR3 sequences, about 6.6% of them singletons; the top ten hold 5.5%. Sequenced here: PBMCs, sampled before TCRalphabeta/CD19-depleted stem cell transplant. These receptor sequences come from a boy aged 2 to 10 with acute lymphoblastic leukemia, due to receive a stem cell transplant. Each CDR3 is given with its conserved first and last residue. Fields, in order: D gene, J gene, V gene, clone size, CDR3 DNA, CDR3 protein. The D gene is left open where the match is weak. Clone size appears in some rows only: once, few, many, or a class for an expanded clone.

D: .; J: TRBJ2-4; V: TRBV3-1; size: .; DNA: TGTGCCAGCAGCCAAGACGGAGTGATTCCGGACATTCAGTACTTC; CDR3: CASSQDGVIPDIQYF
D: .; J: TRBJ1-1; V: TRBV7-2; size: many; DNA: TGTGCCAGCAGCTTACACTTACAGGAAGCTGAAGCTTTCTTT; CDR3: CASSLHLQEAEAFF
D: .; J: TRBJ2-7; V: TRBV29-1; size: many; DNA: TGCAGCGTCTTAGGGGGGGACAGGTCAACCTACGAGCAGTACTTC; CDR3: CSVLGGDRSTYEQYF
D: TRBD1; J: TRBJ2-3; V: TRBV10-1; size: .; DNA: TGCGCCAGCGGAGCGGGACAGGGATTGGAAAGCACAGATACGCAGTATTTT; CDR3: CASGAGQGLESTDTQYF
D: .; J: TRBJ2-7; V: TRBV28; size: many; DNA: TGTGCCAGCAGTTTCTTAGGTATCTCGTCCTACGAGCAGTACTTC; CDR3: CASSFLGISSYEQYF
D: .; J: TRBJ2-6; V: TRBV5-1; size: many; DNA: TGCGCCAGCAGCTCCCATACTGGGGCCAACGTCCTGACTTTC; CDR3: CASSSHTGANVLTF
D: .; J: TRBJ2-7; V: TRBV11-2; size: many; DNA: TGTGCCAGCAGCTTAGACGGTATCTACGAGCAGTACTTC; CDR3: CASSLDGIYEQYF
D: TRBD2; J: TRBJ2-7; V: TRBV2; size: many; DNA: TGTGCCAGTAGAGTGCCAGCGGGAGTATCGAGGGAGCAGTACTTC; CDR3: CASRVPAGVSREQYF
D: TRBD2; J: TRBJ2-3; V: TRBV10-2; size: many; DNA: TGCGCCAGCAGTGGGACGGGACTAGCGACAGATACGCAGTATTTT; CDR3: CASSGTGLATDTQYF
D: TRBD1; J: TRBJ1-3; V: TRBV4-2; size: many; DNA: TGTGCCAGCAGCTTTGATGTACAGGGGAACTCTGGAAACACCATATATTTT; CDR3: CASSFDVQGNSGNTIYF
D: .; J: TRBJ2-1; V: TRBV24-1; size: many; DNA: TGTGCCACCAGTGAGTGGGTCGGTGAGCAGTTCTTC; CDR3: CATSEWVGEQFF
D: .; J: TRBJ2-1; V: TRBV7-8; size: few; DNA: TGTGCCAGCCAACTCCGGGACGATAACTATGAGCAGTTCTTC; CDR3: CASQLRDDNYEQFF
D: TRBD1; J: TRBJ1-3; V: TRBV28; size: few; DNA: TGTGCCAGCAGTTTACGCAGGGGGCCTGGCGGAAACACCATATATTTT; CDR3: CASSLRRGPGGNTIYF
D: TRBD1; J: TRBJ2-5; V: TRBV20-1; size: once; DNA: TGCACTGCTGACAGGGGGCAAGAGACCCAGTACTTC; CDR3: CTADRGQETQYF
D: TRBD1; J: TRBJ2-2; V: TRBV28; size: many; DNA: TGTGCCAGCGGACACTGGACAGGGCGCACCGGGGAGCTGTTTTTT; CDR3: CASGHWTGRTGELFF
D: TRBD1; J: TRBJ2-1; V: TRBV7-2; size: few; DNA: TGTGCCAGCAGCTGGACAGGTGTAGCGGAGCAGTTCTTC; CDR3: CASSWTGVAEQFF
D: .; J: TRBJ1-5; V: TRBV2; size: many; DNA: TGTGCCAGCAGTGTGGCGGGTTATAGCAATCAGCCCCAGCATTTT; CDR3: CASSVAGYSNQPQHF
D: .; J: TRBJ2-7; V: TRBV20-1; size: .; DNA: TGCAGTGCTCCTGGGACCTACTACGAGCAGTACTTC; CDR3: CSAPGTYYEQYF
D: TRBD1; J: TRBJ1-5; V: TRBV7-2; size: many; DNA: TGTGCCAGCAGCCGTTACAGGGGTGGCAATCAGCCCCAGCATTTT; CDR3: CASSRYRGGNQPQHF
D: .; J: TRBJ2-1; V: TRBV18; size: many; DNA: TGTGCCAGCTCACCATTGGCTAGTCTTGGCAATGAGCAGTTCTTC; CDR3: CASSPLASLGNEQFF
D: .; J: TRBJ2-1; V: TRBV5-1; size: many; DNA: TGCGCCAGCAGCTTGGAGCTGCCCTCGGGGGATGAGCAGTTCTTC; CDR3: CASSLELPSGDEQFF
D: TRBD2; J: TRBJ2-1; V: TRBV11-2; size: few; DNA: TGTGCCAGCAGCTTATTACGAAGACTAGCGGGGGGGAGGAATGAGCAGTTCTTC; CDR3: CASSLLRRLAGGRNEQFF
D: .; J: TRBJ2-6; V: TRBV6-1; size: .; DNA: TGTGCCAGCAGTGCTCCCCGACCGTCTGGGGCCAACGTCCTGACTTTC; CDR3: CASSAPRPSGANVLTF
D: .; J: TRBJ1-1; V: TRBV29-1; size: many; DNA: TGCAGCGTTGAGGACTTATATGAAGCTTTCTTT; CDR3: CSVEDLYEAFF
D: TRBD2; J: TRBJ2-7; V: TRBV28; size: many; DNA: TGTGCCAGCAGTTTATCTCTGGCGGGAGTGGGGTACGAGCAGTACTTC; CDR3: CASSLSLAGVGYEQYF
D: .; J: TRBJ1-2; V: TRBV7-2; size: few; DNA: TGTGCCAGCAGCGTCCGGGCAGGGGCCGAATATGGCTACACCTTC; CDR3: CASSVRAGAEYGYTF
D: .; J: TRBJ1-5; V: TRBV28; size: few; DNA: TGTGCCAGCAGTTTAACAAATCAGCCCCAGCATTTT; CDR3: CASSLTNQPQHF
D: .; J: TRBJ2-1; V: TRBV7-6; size: many; DNA: TGTGCCAGCAGCTTTTCTGCTAGCCTCTACAATGAGCAGTTCTTC; CDR3: CASSFSASLYNEQFF
D: .; J: TRBJ2-7; V: TRBV7-2; size: few; DNA: TGTGCCAGCAGCTTAGTAACGGACACCCCCTACGAGCAGTACTTC; CDR3: CASSLVTDTPYEQYF
D: .; J: TRBJ2-3; V: TRBV9; size: many; DNA: TGTGCCAGCAGCGTAGGAAGTAGCGTTCAGACAGATACGCAGTATTTT; CDR3: CASSVGSSVQTDTQYF
D: .; J: TRBJ1-2; V: TRBV29-1; size: .; DNA: TGCAGCGTTACAGGAGCCTATGGCTACACCTTC; CDR3: CSVTGAYGYTF
D: .; J: TRBJ2-1; V: TRBV27; size: .; DNA: TGTGCCAGCATTAGGATCGCAGGGTCATACAATGAGCAGTTCTTC; CDR3: CASIRIAGSYNEQFF